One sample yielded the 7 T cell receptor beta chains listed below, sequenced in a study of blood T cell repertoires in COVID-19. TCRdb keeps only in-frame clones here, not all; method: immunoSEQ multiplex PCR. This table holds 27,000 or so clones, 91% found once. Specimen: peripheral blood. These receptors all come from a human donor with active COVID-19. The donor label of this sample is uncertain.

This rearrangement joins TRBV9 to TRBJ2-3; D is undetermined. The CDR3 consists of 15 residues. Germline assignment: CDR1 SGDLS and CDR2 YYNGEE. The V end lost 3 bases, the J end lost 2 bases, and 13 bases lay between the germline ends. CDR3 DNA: TGTGCCAGCAGCGCGCCTACCTCGATCACAGATACGCAGTATTTT. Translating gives CASSAPTSITDTQYF. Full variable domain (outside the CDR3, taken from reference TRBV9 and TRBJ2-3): DSGVTQTPKHLITATGQRVTLRCSPRSGDLSVYWYQQSLDQGLQFLIQYYNGEERAKGNILERFSAQQFPDLHSELNLSSLELGDSALYFCASSAPTSITDTQYFGPGTRLTVL.

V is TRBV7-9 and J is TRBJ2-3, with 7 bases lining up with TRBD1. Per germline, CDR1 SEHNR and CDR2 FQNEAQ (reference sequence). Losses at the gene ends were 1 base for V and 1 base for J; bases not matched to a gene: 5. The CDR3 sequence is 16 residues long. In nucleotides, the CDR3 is TGTGCCAGCAGCTTAGTTTCTGGACAGGGCACAGATACGCAGTATTTT. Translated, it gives CASSLVSGQGTDTQYF.

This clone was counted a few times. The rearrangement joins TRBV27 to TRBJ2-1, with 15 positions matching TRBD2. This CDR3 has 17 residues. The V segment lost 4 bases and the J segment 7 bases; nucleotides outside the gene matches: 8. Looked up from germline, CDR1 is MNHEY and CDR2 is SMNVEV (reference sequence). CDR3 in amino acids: CASSYQGLAGGQNEQFF. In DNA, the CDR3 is TGTGCCAGCAGTTACCAGGGACTAGCGGGGGGTCAGAATGAGCAGTTCTTC.

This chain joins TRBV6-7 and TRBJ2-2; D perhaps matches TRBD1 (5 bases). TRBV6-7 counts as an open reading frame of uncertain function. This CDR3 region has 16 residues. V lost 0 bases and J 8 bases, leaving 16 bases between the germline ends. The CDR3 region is CASSYSFHRPRGELFF. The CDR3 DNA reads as TGTGCCAGCAGTTACTCGTTCCACAGGCCCCGGGGGGAGCTGTTTTTT.

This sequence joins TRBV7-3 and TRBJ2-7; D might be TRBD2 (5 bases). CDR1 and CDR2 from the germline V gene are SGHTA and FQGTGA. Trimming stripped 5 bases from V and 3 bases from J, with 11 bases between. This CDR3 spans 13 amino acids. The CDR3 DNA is TGTGCCAGCAGCAAAGGACGGGACTACGAGCAGTACTTC. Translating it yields CASSKGRDYEQYF.

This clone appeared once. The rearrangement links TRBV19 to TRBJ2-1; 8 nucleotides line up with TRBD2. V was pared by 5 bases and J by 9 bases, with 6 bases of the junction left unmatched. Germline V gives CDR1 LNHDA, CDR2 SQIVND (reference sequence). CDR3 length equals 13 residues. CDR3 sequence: CASSEVAGGEQFF. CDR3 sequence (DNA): TGTGCCAGTAGTGAGGTCGCGGGGGGTGAGCAGTTCTTC.

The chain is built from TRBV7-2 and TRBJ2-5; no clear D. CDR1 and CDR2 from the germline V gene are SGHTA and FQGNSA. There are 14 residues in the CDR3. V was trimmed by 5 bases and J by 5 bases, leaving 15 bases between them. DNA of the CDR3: TGTGCCAGCAGCCGGCCGGAAAACGGGGAGACCCAGTACTTC. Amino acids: CASSRPENGETQYF.